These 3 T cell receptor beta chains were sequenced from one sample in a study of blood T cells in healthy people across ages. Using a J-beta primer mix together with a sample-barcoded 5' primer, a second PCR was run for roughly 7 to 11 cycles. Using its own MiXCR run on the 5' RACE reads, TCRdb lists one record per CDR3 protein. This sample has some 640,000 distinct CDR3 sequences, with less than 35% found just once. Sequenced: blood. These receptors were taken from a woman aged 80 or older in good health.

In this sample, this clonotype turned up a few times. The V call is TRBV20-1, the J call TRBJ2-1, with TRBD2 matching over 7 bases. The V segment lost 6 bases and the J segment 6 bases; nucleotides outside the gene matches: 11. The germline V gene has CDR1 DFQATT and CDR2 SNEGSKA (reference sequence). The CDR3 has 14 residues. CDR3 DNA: TGCAGTGCCCGGGGACTAAGGCCTCCCAATGAGCAGTTCTTC. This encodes CSARGLRPPNEQFF.

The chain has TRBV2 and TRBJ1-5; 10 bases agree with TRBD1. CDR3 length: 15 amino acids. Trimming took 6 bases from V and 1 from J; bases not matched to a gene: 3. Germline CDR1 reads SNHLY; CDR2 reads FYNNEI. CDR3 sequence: CASRRTGGSNQPQHF. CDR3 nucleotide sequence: TGTGCCAGCAGACGGACAGGGGGGAGCAATCAGCCCCAGCATTTT.

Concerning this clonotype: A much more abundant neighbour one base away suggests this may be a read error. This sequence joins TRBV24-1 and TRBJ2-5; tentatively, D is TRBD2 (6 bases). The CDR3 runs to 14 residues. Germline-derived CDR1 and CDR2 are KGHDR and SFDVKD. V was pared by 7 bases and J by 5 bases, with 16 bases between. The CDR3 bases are TGTGCCACCAGGGACTCCGGGACTCGGGAGACCCAGTACTTC. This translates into CATRDSGTRETQYF.